This entry describes one TCR beta chain. The data were obtained in a study of blood T cell repertoires in COVID-19. Study in general: Sites across the United States, Italy and Spain contributed samples from acute and convalescent COVID-19. PBMCs, B-cell-depleted T cells, or T cells provided the cDNA or gDNA that made up the material.

The protocol was immunoSEQ multiplex PCR, while the TCRdb copy is restricted to in-frame clones and leaves out a portion. The repertoire holds approximately 120,000 clones, with around 90% as singletons. V was cut by 1 base and J by 8 bases, with 5 bases left in between. This CDR3 is built from 11 residues. Per germline, CDR1 LGHDT and CDR2 YNNKEL (reference sequence). Sequencing used peripheral blood. The rearrangement joins TRBV3-1 (or the pseudogene TRBV3-2) to TRBJ1-1; no definite D call. This receptor was taken from a human donor in a cohort sampled during active COVID-19. The CDR3 sequence is CASSQGGEAFF. The CDR3 DNA follows: TGTGCCAGCAGCCAAGGAGGGGAAGCTTTCTTT.